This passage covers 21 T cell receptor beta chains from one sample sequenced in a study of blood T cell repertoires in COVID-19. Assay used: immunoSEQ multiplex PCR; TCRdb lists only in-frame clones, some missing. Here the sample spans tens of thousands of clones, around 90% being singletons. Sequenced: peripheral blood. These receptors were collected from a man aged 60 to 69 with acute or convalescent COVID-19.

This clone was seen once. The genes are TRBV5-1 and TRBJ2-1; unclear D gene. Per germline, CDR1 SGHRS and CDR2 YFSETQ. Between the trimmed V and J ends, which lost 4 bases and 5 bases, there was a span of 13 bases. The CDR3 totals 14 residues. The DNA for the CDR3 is TGCGCCAGCAGCCCAGGATATCGGAACAATGAGCAGTTCTTC. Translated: CASSPGYRNNEQFF.

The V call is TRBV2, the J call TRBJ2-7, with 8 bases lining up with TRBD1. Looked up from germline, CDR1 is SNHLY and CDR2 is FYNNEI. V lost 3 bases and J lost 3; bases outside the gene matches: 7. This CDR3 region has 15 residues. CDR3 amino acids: CASSDLTGAYYEQYF. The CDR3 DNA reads TGTGCCAGCAGTGACTTGACAGGGGCCTACTACGAGCAGTACTTC.

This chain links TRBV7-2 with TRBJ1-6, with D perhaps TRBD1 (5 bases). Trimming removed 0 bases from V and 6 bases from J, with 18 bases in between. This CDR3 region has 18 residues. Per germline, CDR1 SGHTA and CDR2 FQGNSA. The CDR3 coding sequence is TGTGCCAGCAGCTTAGCTGAAGGGAAGGGGCTAGTTAATTCACCCCTCCACTTT. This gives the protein CASSLAEGKGLVNSPLHF.

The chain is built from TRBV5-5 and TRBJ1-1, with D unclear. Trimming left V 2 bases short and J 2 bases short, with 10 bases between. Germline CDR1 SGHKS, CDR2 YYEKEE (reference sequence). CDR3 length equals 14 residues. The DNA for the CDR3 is TGTGCCAGCAGCTTCCAGACATTAAACACTGAAGCTTTCTTT. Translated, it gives CASSFQTLNTEAFF.

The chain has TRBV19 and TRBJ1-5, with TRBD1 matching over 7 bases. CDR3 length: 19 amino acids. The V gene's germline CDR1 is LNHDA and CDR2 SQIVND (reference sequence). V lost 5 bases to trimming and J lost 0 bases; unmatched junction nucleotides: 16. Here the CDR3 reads CASSPSRDRWGYSNQPQHF. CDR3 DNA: TGTGCCAGTAGTCCCTCCCGGGACAGATGGGGATATAGCAATCAGCCCCAGCATTTT.

The CDR3 coding sequence is TGCGCCAGCAGCCAAGTTGGGGCGCTCACTGAAGCTTTCTTT. Residues: CASSQVGALTEAFF. The V call is TRBV4-1, the J call TRBJ1-1, with D possibly TRBD1 on 5 matching bases. In germline, CDR1 is MGHRA, CDR2 YSYEKL. V lost 1 base and J 4 bases, leaving 10 bases between the germline ends. This CDR3 comprises 14 residues.

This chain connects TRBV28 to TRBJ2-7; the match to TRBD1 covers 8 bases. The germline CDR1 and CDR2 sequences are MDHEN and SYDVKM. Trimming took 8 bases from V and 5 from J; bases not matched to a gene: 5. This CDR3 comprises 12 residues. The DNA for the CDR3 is TGTGCCAGCCTGACAGGGGCCAACGAGCAGTACTTC. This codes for CASLTGANEQYF.

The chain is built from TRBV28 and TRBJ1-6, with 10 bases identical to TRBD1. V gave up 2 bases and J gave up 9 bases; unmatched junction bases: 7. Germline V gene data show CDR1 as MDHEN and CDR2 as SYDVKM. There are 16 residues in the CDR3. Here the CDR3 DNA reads TGTGCCAGCAGTTTAAGTGACAGGGGGCTAAGTTCACCCCTCCACTTT. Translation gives CASSLSDRGLSSPLHF.

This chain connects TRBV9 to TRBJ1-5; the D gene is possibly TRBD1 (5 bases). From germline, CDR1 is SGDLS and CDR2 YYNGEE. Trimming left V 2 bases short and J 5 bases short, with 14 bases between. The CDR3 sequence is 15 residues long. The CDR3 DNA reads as TGTGCCAGCAGCGTTCAGTCTCGACAGCATCAGCCCCAGCATTTT. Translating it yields CASSVQSRQHQPQHF.

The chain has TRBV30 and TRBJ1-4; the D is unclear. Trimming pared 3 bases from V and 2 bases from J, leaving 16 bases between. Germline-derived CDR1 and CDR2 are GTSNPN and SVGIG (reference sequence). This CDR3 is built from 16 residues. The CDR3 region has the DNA TGTGCCTGGAGGGCCCCTCGAGGTTCGACTAATGAAAAACTGTTTTTT. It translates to CAWRAPRGSTNEKLFF.

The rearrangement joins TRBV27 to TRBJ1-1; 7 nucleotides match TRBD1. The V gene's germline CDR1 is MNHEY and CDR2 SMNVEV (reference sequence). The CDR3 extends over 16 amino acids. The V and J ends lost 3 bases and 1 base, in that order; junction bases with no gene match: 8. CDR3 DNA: TGTGCCAGCAGTTTCCAATCCGGGACAGCGAACACTGAAGCTTTCTTT. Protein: CASSFQSGTANTEAFF.

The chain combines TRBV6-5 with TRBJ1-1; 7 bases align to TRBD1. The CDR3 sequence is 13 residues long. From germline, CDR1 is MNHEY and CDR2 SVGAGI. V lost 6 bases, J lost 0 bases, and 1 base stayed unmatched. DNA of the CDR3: TGTGCCAGCAGCCAGGGGGTGAACACTGAAGCTTTCTTT. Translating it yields CASSQGVNTEAFF.

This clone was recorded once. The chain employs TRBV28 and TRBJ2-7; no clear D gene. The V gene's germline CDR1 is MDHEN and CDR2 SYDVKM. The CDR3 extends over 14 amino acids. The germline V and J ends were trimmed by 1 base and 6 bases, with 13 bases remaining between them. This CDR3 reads CASSLLSPSSEQYF. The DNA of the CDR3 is TGTGCCAGCAGTTTATTATCCCCCTCTTCCGAGCAGTACTTC.

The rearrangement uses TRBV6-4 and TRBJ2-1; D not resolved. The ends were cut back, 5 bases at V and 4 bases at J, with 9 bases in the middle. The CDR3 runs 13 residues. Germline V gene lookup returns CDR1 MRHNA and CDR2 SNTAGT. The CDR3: CASSRNTYNEQFF. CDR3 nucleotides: TGTGCCAGCAGTAGAAACACATACAATGAGCAGTTCTTC.

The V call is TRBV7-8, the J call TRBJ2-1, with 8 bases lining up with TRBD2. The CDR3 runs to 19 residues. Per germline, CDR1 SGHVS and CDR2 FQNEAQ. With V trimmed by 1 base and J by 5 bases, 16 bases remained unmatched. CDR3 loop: CASSLVLRRSGGPDNEQFF. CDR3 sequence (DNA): TGTGCCAGCAGCTTAGTCCTTCGGCGGTCGGGAGGGCCGGACAATGAGCAGTTCTTC. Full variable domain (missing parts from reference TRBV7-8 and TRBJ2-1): GAGVSQSPRYKVAKRGQDVALRCDPISGHVSLFWYQQALGQGPEFLTYFQNEAQLDKSGLPSDRFFAERPEGSVSTLKIQRTQQEDSAVYLCASSLVLRRSGGPDNEQFFGPGTRLTVL.

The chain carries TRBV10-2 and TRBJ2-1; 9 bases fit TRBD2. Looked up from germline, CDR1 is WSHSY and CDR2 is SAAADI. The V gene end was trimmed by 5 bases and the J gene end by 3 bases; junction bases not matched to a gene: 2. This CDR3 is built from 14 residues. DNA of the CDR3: TGCGCCAGCAGTATAGCGGGAGACTACAATGAGCAGTTCTTC. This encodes CASSIAGDYNEQFF.

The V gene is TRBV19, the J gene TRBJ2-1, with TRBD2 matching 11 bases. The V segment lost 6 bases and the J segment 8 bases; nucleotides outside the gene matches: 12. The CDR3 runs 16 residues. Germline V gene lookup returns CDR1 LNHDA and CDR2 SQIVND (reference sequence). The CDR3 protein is CASRGTSGAGDHEQFF. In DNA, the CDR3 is TGTGCCAGTAGGGGGACTAGCGGAGCAGGAGACCATGAGCAGTTCTTC.

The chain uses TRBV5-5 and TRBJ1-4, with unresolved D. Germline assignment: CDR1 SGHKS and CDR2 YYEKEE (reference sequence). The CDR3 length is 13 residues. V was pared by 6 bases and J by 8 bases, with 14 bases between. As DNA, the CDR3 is TGTGCCAGCAACCCCACTGTCGTAGAAAAACTGTTTTTT. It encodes CASNPTVVEKLFF.

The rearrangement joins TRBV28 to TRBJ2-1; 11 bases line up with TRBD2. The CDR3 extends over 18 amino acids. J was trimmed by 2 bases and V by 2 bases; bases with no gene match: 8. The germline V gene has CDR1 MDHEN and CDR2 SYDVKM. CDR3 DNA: TGTGCCAGCAGTTTAAGGGCCGGGACTAGCGGCGCCTACAATGAGCAGTTCTTC. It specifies CASSLRAGTSGAYNEQFF.

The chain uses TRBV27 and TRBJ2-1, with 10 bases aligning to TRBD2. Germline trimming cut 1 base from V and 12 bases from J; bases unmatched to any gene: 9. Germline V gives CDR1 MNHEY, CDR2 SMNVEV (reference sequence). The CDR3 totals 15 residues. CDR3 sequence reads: CASSLYLTSGKAQFF. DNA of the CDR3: TGTGCCAGCAGTTTATATCTAACTAGCGGGAAGGCGCAGTTCTTC.

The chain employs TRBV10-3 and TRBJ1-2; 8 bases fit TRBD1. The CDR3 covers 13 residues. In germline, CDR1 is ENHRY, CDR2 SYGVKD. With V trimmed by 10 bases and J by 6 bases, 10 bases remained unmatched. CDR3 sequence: CATSTGVEDGYTF. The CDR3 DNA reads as TGTGCCACTTCGACAGGGGTGGAAGATGGCTACACCTTC.